These 19 T cell receptor beta chains came from one sample sequenced in a study of beta chain features in type 1 diabetes. Reverse transcription of all isolated RNA meant that expressed TCRB transcripts were sequenced. Using immunoSEQ multiplex PCR, the repertoire was profiled, and TCRdb retains in-frame clones only, with some absent. The data show around 330,000 clones, about 11% seen once. The sample consisted of naive CD4+ T cells from blood. These receptors were obtained from a woman in her 30s in good health.

This rearrangement joins TRBV15 to TRBJ2-5; 8 positions match TRBD2. The CDR3 is made up of 16 amino acids. The germline gives CDR1 LNHNV, CDR2 YYDKDF (reference sequence). J lost 2 bases, V lost 0 bases, and 5 bases had no gene match. CDR3 coding DNA: TGTGCCACCAGCAGAGATCTTGGGACTAGACAAGAGACCCAGTACTTC. This codes for CATSRDLGTRQETQYF.

This clone was found a few times. The chain combines TRBV7-9 with TRBJ2-1; 7 positions match TRBD2. CDR1 SEHNR and CDR2 FQNEAQ come from the germline V gene (reference sequence). V lost 2 bases to trimming and J lost 2 bases; unmatched junction nucleotides: 3. The CDR3 spans 15 residues. The CDR3 region has the DNA TGTGCCAGCAGCTTAAGGCTAGCGGCCTACAATGAGCAGTTCTTC. Translated: CASSLRLAAYNEQFF. The whole variable domain, filled in from reference TRBV7-9 and TRBJ2-1, reads DTGVSQNPRHKITKRGQNVTFRCDPISEHNRLYWYRQTLGQGPEFLTYFQNEAQLEKSRLLSDRFSAERPKGSFSTLEIQRTEQGDSAMYLCASSLRLAAYNEQFFGPGTRLTVL.

The chain has TRBV7-9 and TRBJ1-2, with D unclear. The V gene lost 5 bases and the J gene lost 0 bases, with 19 bases spanning the gap. This CDR3 spans 17 amino acids. The germline V gene encodes CDR1 SEHNR and CDR2 FQNEAQ (reference sequence). Here the CDR3 reads CASSPPTGRATNYGYTF. The DNA of the CDR3 is TGTGCCAGCAGCCCGCCCACCGGGCGGGCCACTAACTATGGCTACACCTTC.

In this sample, this clone turned up a few times. The chain is built from TRBV4-3 and TRBJ2-1, with D possibly matching TRBD2 (6 bases). The CDR3 is made up of 17 amino acids. Trimming removed 0 bases from V and 0 bases from J, with 12 bases in between. Germline V gene sequence: CDR1 LGHNA, CDR2 YSLEER. The CDR3, as DNA: TGCGCCAGCAGCCAAGAGAGGGGACTGTACTCCTACAATGAGCAGTTCTTC. It is translated as CASSQERGLYSYNEQFF.

The chain couples TRBV28 to TRBJ2-5; 10 bases are a match to TRBD2. V lost 8 bases and J lost 2; bases outside the gene matches: 14. The CDR3 spans 17 residues. Germline assignment: CDR1 MDHEN and CDR2 SYDVKM. The CDR3 sequence is CASRPVAGLAPQETQYF. For the CDR3, the DNA is TGTGCCAGCCGCCCTGTGGCGGGACTAGCGCCTCAAGAGACCCAGTACTTC. The whole variable domain, filled in from reference TRBV28 and TRBJ2-5, reads DVKVTQSSRYLVKRTGEKVFLECVQDMDHENMFWYRQDPGLGLRLIYFSYDVKMKEKGDIPEGYSVSREKKERFSLILESASTNQTSMYLCASRPVAGLAPQETQYFGPGTRLLVL.

This clone was seen more than once but under ten times. This chain connects TRBV29-1 to TRBJ2-5; D might be TRBD2 (6 bases). The length of the CDR3 is 12 residues. Trimming shortened V by 1 base and J by 11 bases, and 14 bases separated the two germline ends. Per germline, CDR1 SQVTM and CDR2 ANQGSEA. The CDR3 nucleotides read TGCAGCGTTGAAGTGGGGTTTCGGGAGCAGTACTTC. This encodes CSVEVGFREQYF.

The CDR3 coding sequence is TGTGCCAGCAGCTTGGTTTTCCTAGCGGGAGAGGGGGGTTACAATGAGCAGTTCTTC. It is translated as CASSLVFLAGEGGYNEQFF. The J gene is TRBJ2-1, the V gene TRBV5-4; TRBD2 matches 10 bases. The CDR3 contains 19 residues. The V gene end was trimmed by 0 bases and the J gene end by 4 bases; junction bases not matched to a gene: 13. Per the germline V gene, CDR1 is SGHNT and CDR2 is YYREEE (reference sequence).

This clone occurred a few times. The chain recombines TRBV6-6 with TRBJ1-2; TRBD1 might be the D (5 bases). Germline V gives CDR1 MNHNY, CDR2 SVGAGI (reference sequence). V dropped 8 bases and J dropped 0 bases, with 13 bases sitting between them. CDR3 size: 14 residues. CDR3 bases: TGTGCCAGCGGGGGGAAGGGGCCTAACTATGGCTACACCTTC. It encodes CASGGKGPNYGYTF.

This clone was found many times. The gene calls are TRBV29-1 and TRBJ2-7, with D perhaps TRBD1 (6 bases). Germline loops: CDR1 SQVTM, CDR2 ANQGSEA. V lost 7 bases and J 3 bases, leaving 13 bases between the germline ends. This CDR3 spans 12 amino acids. The CDR3 nucleotides read TGCAGCGGATCGACAGGCGTCTACGAGCAGTACTTC. It specifies CSGSTGVYEQYF.

This clone was picked up a small number of times. V gene TRBV5-1 combines with J gene TRBJ2-1; D not certain. CDR1 is SGHRS, CDR2 YFSETQ, per germline. This CDR3 is built from 12 residues. V lost 3 bases and J 5 bases, leaving 6 bases between the germline ends. CDR3 DNA: TGCGCCAGCAGCTCGGTTAACAATGAGCAGTTCTTC. It codes for CASSSVNNEQFF. The whole variable domain, remainder taken from reference TRBV5-1 and TRBJ2-1, is KAGVTQTPRYLIKTRGQQVTLSCSPISGHRSVSWYQQTPGQGLQFLFEYFSETQRNKGNFPGRFSGRQFSNSRSEMNVSTLELGDSALYLCASSSVNNEQFFGPGTRLTVL.

In this sample, this clone turned up a few times. This rearrangement joins TRBV5-4 to TRBJ2-5; a possible D gene is TRBD1 (5 bases). The CDR3 spans 14 residues. The V end lost 4 bases, the J end lost 4 bases, and 14 bases lay between the germline ends. CDR1 and CDR2 from the germline V gene are SGHNT and YYREEE (reference sequence). This CDR3 is CASSTEVGRETQYF. For the CDR3, the DNA is TGTGCCAGCAGCACCGAGGTGGGGCGAGAGACCCAGTACTTC.

This chain uses TRBV19 with TRBJ2-1, with 10 bases that match TRBD2. The V gene end was trimmed by 2 bases and the J gene end by 5 bases; junction bases not matched to a gene: 6. The CDR3 loop spans 16 amino acids. Germline V gives CDR1 LNHDA, CDR2 SQIVND (reference sequence). This chain's CDR3 is CASSITGLAINNEQFF. The CDR3 DNA is TGTGCCAGTAGTATAACGGGACTAGCGATCAACAATGAGCAGTTCTTC.

This clone has more than one count but fewer than ten. The V gene is TRBV25-1, the J gene TRBJ2-7, with 7 bases matching TRBD2. The germline CDR1 and CDR2 sequences are MGHDK and SYGVNS. This CDR3 has 12 residues. With V trimmed by 6 bases and J by 3 bases, 2 bases remained unmatched. The DNA of the CDR3 is TGTGCCAGCAGCCGGGACTACTACGAGCAGTACTTC. Its translation is CASSRDYYEQYF.

The rearrangement uses TRBV4-3 and TRBJ1-2; no clear D gene. Per the germline V gene, CDR1 is LGHNA and CDR2 is YSLEER. CDR3 length equals 14 residues. Trimming removed 1 base at V and 7 bases at J, with 13 bases between. The CDR3, as DNA: TGCGCCAGCAGCCAAGTAGGCGGAGAGCGTGGCTACACCTTC. It yields the protein CASSQVGGERGYTF.

The rearrangement joins TRBV6-5 to TRBJ2-7; 9 bases match TRBD1. The trim removed 6 bases at V and 5 bases at J, leaving 11 bases unmatched. The CDR3 is 15 amino acids. Germline V CDR1 and CDR2: MNHEY, SVGAGI. The CDR3 loop is CASRNTGTGSNEQYF. The CDR3 DNA reads as TGTGCCAGCAGGAACACCGGGACAGGGAGCAACGAGCAGTACTTC.

There are a few counts of this clone. The chain employs TRBV25-1 and TRBJ2-3; 8 nucleotides line up with TRBD1. V shed 5 bases and J 4 bases; nucleotides not matched to a gene: 8. Germline CDR1 MGHDK, CDR2 SYGVNS. CDR3 length: 15 amino acids. The DNA of the CDR3 is TGTGCCAGCAGTACCGGGGCAGGGGGCCCAGATACGCAGTATTTT. Its translation: CASSTGAGGPDTQYF.

This clone was recorded a few times. The chain recombines TRBV2 with TRBJ2-2, with TRBD2 matching over 8 bases. Germline V CDR1 and CDR2: SNHLY, FYNNEI. This CDR3 has 17 amino acids. V lost 2 bases to trimming and J lost 4 bases; unmatched junction nucleotides: 9. For the CDR3, the DNA is TGTGCCAGCAGTGAAATTCCAGCGGGAGACACCACCGGGGAGCTGTTTTTT. This gives the protein CASSEIPAGDTTGELFF.

The chain joins TRBV7-2 to TRBJ2-3, with 10 bases that match TRBD2. V was clipped by 4 bases and J by 5 bases; unmatched bases: 6. Per germline, CDR1 SGHTA and CDR2 FQGNSA. CDR3 size: 15 residues. Here the CDR3 reads CASSSSSGSVDTQYF. CDR3 DNA: TGTGCCAGCAGCTCCTCTAGCGGGAGCGTAGATACGCAGTATTTT. The full variable domain, completed using reference TRBV7-2 and TRBJ2-3, is GAGVSQSPSNKVTEKGKDVELRCDPISGHTALYWYRQSLGQGLEFLIYFQGNSAPDKSGLPSDRFSAERTGGSVSTLTIQRTQQEDSAVYLCASSSSSGSVDTQYFGPGTRLTVL.

This clone was detected only a few times. The chain has TRBV1 and TRBJ1-1; TRBD1, the table's D call, was not compared with the DNA. TRBV1 is described as a pseudogene. There are 19 residues in the CDR3. The CDR3 reads CTSSQSTTRGPWGNTEAFF. CDR3 nucleotides: TGCACCAGCAGCCAAAGTACGACAAGGGGCCCGTGGGGGAACACTGAAGCTTTCTTT.